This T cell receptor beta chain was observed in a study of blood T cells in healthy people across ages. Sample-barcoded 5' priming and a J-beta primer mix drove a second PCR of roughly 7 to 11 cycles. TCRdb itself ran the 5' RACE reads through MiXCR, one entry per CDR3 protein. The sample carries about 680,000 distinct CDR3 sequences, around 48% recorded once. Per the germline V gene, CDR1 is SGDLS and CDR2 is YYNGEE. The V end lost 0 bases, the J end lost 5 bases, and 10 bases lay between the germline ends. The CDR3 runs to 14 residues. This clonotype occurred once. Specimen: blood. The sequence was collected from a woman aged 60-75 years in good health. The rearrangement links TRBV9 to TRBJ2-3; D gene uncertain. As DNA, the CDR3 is TGTGCCAGCAGCGTAGGCACTTCCAGAGATACGCAGTATTTT. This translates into CASSVGTSRDTQYF.